This TCR beta chain was captured in a study of T cells in Graves' hyperthyroidism and ophthalmopathy. Researchers took RNA transcripts and amplified the TCR beta CDR3 regions from them. First-round RT-PCR of the TCR CDR3 relied on the HTBI primer set. MiXCR, applied by TCRdb to the multiplex PCR reads, yields one record per CDR3 protein. This table has hundreds of thousands of distinct CDR3 sequences, about 17% appearing once. Deletions cut 2 bases from V and 5 bases from J, with 19 bases between. This CDR3 has 17 amino acids. Germline loops: CDR1 LNHDA, CDR2 SQIVND (reference sequence). The chain joins TRBV19 to TRBJ2-1, with no clear D. The source is a woman aged 25-40 years with Graves' hyperthyroidism. The sample was blood. The CDR3 reads CASSIPLSMALDNEQFF. In nucleotides, the CDR3 is TGTGCCAGTAGTATACCACTAAGCATGGCCCTTGACAATGAGCAGTTCTTC.